The next 3 T cell receptor beta chains were all read from a single sample in a study of breast tumors, draining lymph nodes, adjacent tissues (dated by TCRdb to the mid-2010s). Lymph node samples were obtained from the axillary draining lymph nodes of breast cancer patients. The library came from multiplex PCR. TCRdb lists the instrument as Illumina HiSeq 2000. In-frame beta chains were kept once TCRdb had trimmed the public reads at Q25 with fastp and called clones with MiXCR. Every distinct CDR3 protein forms one entry, paired with its most common genes and DNA. The sample data list approximately 190,000 distinct CDR3 sequences, and 31% of these were observed just once. The ten largest clones capture roughly 4% of the sample. The sequenced sample was axillary lymph node tissue. These receptors all stem from a female donor with breast cancer. Some clones in this sample may be carry-over from other donors' samples.

This clonotype was seen repeatedly, ten times or more. This chain connects TRBV7-2 to TRBJ2-3, with D perhaps matching TRBD2 (5 bases). This CDR3 is 14 amino acids long. Between the trimmed V and J ends, which lost 3 bases and 4 bases, there was a span of 11 bases. Germline values: CDR1 SGHTA, CDR2 FQGNSA. The CDR3 loop is CASSFGSGADTQYF. In nucleotides, the CDR3 is TGTGCCAGCAGCTTCGGTTCCGGGGCAGATACGCAGTATTTT. The full variable domain, rest sourced from reference TRBV7-2 and TRBJ2-3, is GAGVSQSPSNKVTEKGKDVELRCDPISGHTALYWYRQSLGQGLEFLIYFQGNSAPDKSGLPSDRFSAERTGGSVSTLTIQRTQQEDSAVYLCASSFGSGADTQYFGPGTRLTVL.

About this clonotype itself: Just one base apart from a much larger clone, this may be a read error. This sequence joins TRBV9 and TRBJ2-1, with D hard to call. The V gene's germline CDR1 is SGDLS and CDR2 YYNGEE. V lost 5 bases to trimming and J lost 11 bases, with 11 bases between them. This CDR3 contains 11 residues. The DNA for the CDR3 is TGTGCCAGCAGGGGTACGAGTAAGCAGTTCTTC. Its protein is CASRGTSKQFF.

This clonotype was recorded many times. V and J are TRBV29-1 and TRBJ1-4, with D perhaps TRBD1 (6 bases). There are 13 residues in the CDR3. V dropped 4 bases and J dropped 7 bases, with 13 bases sitting between them. Germline CDR1 is SQVTM and CDR2 is ANQGSEA. CDR3 sequence reads: CSVGAGGGEKLFF. CDR3 sequence (DNA): TGCAGCGTTGGGGCCGGAGGGGGTGAAAAACTGTTTTTT.